This passage covers 3 T cell receptor beta chains from one sample sequenced in a study of identical twins. One entry per CDR3 protein, called by TCRdb with MiXCR from the 5' RACE reads. The table lists about 570,000 distinct CDR3 sequences, roughly 9.5% of them singletons, with roughly 3% in the top ten. These sequences were also reported in another study, on yellow fever vaccine responses in identical twins.

Sequencing used PBMCs. The receptors derive from a woman younger than 30 in good health.

At least ten counts were recorded for this clonotype. The junction departs from germline at one end; a sequencing error may be responsible. J is TRBJ2-7 and V is TRBV7-8, with D possibly being TRBD1 (6 bases). The length of the CDR3 is 15 residues. Germline V gene sequence: CDR1 SGHVS, CDR2 FQNEAQ. The CDR3 protein is CASSLARGPSYEQYF. DNA of the CDR3: TGTGCCAGCAGCCTAGCCAGGGGACCGTCCTACGAGCAGTACTTC. Combining the CDR3 with reference TRBV7-8 and TRBJ2-7 gives the whole variable domain GAGVSQSPRYKVAKRGQDVALRCDPISGHVSLFWYQQALGQGPEFLTYFQNEAQLDKSGLPSDRFFAERPEGSVSTLKIQRTQQEDSAVYLCASSLARGPSYEQYFGPGTRLTVT.

This clonotype was seen only a few times. V gene TRBV5-5 combines with J gene TRBJ2-5; the D gene is possibly TRBD2 (5 bases). The germline V and J ends were trimmed by 4 bases and 5 bases, with 15 bases remaining between them. The CDR3 loop spans 14 amino acids. CDR1 and CDR2 from the germline V gene are SGHKS and YYEKEE (reference sequence). CDR3 sequence (DNA): TGTGCCAGCAGCCGCGCTACGGGATGGGAGACCCAGTACTTC. Its translation: CASSRATGWETQYF.

This clonotype was observed many times. The chain uses TRBV9 and TRBJ2-4; no reliable D call. Germline assignment: CDR1 SGDLS and CDR2 YYNGEE. Trimming took 0 bases from V and 5 from J, leaving 15 bases between them. CDR3 length: 16 residues. The CDR3 reads CASSVGSPQSQNIQYF. The CDR3 DNA follows: TGTGCCAGCAGCGTAGGCAGTCCCCAGAGTCAAAACATTCAGTACTTC. The full variable domain, with the rest looked up from reference TRBV9 and TRBJ2-4, is DSGVTQTPKHLITATGQRVTLRCSPRSGDLSVYWYQQSLDQGLQFLIQYYNGEERAKGNILERFSAQQFPDLHSELNLSSLELGDSALYFCASSVGSPQSQNIQYFGAGTRLSVL.